A selection of T cell receptor beta chains follows, all from one sample in a study of shared clonotypes between healthy human individuals. This table comes from immunoSEQ multiplex PCR, and its TCRdb copy is limited to in-frame clones, with some not included. This table has about 700,000 clones, approximately 90% appearing once. Input material: naive CD8+ T cells sorted from blood. Receptor source: a man aged 25-45 years in good health. The CDR3 runs from the conserved cysteine through the conserved F or W. The D gene is left open where the match is weak. Only part of the rows carry a size: once, few, many, or a class if the clone is expanded.

abundance	v_gene	d_gene	j_gene	CDR3nt	CDR3aa
.	TRBV27	.	TRBJ1-1	TGTGCCAGCAAGCCAGACAGAGGAGTTTTCTCTGAAGCTTTCTTT	CASKPDRGVFSEAFF
.	TRBV7-9	TRBD1	TRBJ2-7	TGTGCCAGCAGCTACCCGGGACAGAACTACGAGCAGTACTTC	CASSYPGQNYEQYF
.	TRBV11-3	.	TRBJ2-1	TGTGCCAGCAGCTCCCACCCTTCTAGTTCGGGTGAGCAGTTCTTC	CASSSHPSSSGEQFF
many	TRBV9	TRBD2	TRBJ2-3	TGTGCCAGCAGCGTAGAGGGACTAGCGGGAGGGTCAGATACGCAGTATTTT	CASSVEGLAGGSDTQYF
.	TRBV28	TRBD1	TRBJ2-5	TGTGCCAGCAGTTTAAGGTCGGCTGGTGAACGGACAGGGACCCAGTACTTC	CASSLRSAGERTGTQYF
.	TRBV9	TRBD1	TRBJ1-5	TGTGCCAGCAGCCTTACCGGGACAGACAATCAGCCCCAGCATTTT	CASSLTGTDNQPQHF
.	TRBV15	.	TRBJ2-7	TGTGCCACCAGCAGAGTGGAAAGCGGCTACGAGCAGTACTTC	CATSRVESGYEQYF
.	TRBV7-9	.	TRBJ2-5	TGTGCCAGCAGCTTAGCATTGGGGATCGAAGAGACCCAGTACTTC	CASSLALGIEETQYF
.	TRBV9	.	TRBJ1-1	TGTGCCAGCAGCGTAGATGGACGGAACAGGGTGGAAGCTTTCTTT	CASSVDGRNRVEAFF
.	TRBV7-9	.	TRBJ2-5	TGTGCCAGCAGCGTCAGTGAGGCCAGGGCGCAAGAGACCCAGTACTTC	CASSVSEARAQETQYF
.	TRBV5-5	TRBD1	TRBJ2-1	TGTGCCAGCAGCTTGGAGGGGGCAGCTACCCTCGCCTCTTACAATGAGCAGTTCTTC	CASSLEGAATLASYNEQFF
.	TRBV19	.	TRBJ1-5	TGTGCCAGTAGTATGGTGGGTAGCAATCAGCCCCAGCATTTT	CASSMVGSNQPQHF
.	TRBV7-9	TRBD1	TRBJ1-1	TGTGCCAGCAGCATTCATGACAGGGACACTGAAGCTTTCTTT	CASSIHDRDTEAFF
.	TRBV5-4	.	TRBJ2-7	TGTGCCAGCAGCTTGACCCGACAGGGACTAACCTACGAGCAGTACTTC	CASSLTRQGLTYEQYF
.	TRBV4-1	.	TRBJ2-1	TGCGCCAGCAGCCAAGGAGGCTCCTACAATGAGCAGTTCTTC	CASSQGGSYNEQFF
.	TRBV10-3	TRBD2	TRBJ2-7	TGTGCCATCAGTTTTACTAGCGGAAACGAACGGTCCTACGAGCAGTACTTC	CAISFTSGNERSYEQYF
.	TRBV7-3	.	TRBJ2-3	TGTGCCAGCAGCTTCCTAGGGGGGGATACGCAGTATTTT	CASSFLGGDTQYF
.	TRBV27	.	TRBJ1-5	TGTGCCAGCAGTTTATCGACAGGCGGCAATCAGCCCCAGCATTTT	CASSLSTGGNQPQHF
.	TRBV9	TRBD1	TRBJ2-3	TGTGCCAGCAGCTCCGGACAGGGGGCCTTTGGAGATACGCAGTATTTT	CASSSGQGAFGDTQYF
.	TRBV7-9	.	TRBJ2-5	TGTGCCAGCAGCTTAGGAACGTCGGAAGAGACCCAGTACTTC	CASSLGTSEETQYF
.	TRBV28	TRBD2	TRBJ2-2	TGTGCCAGCAGTTCCAGACTAGCGGGAGTGGTCGGGGAGCTGTTTTTT	CASSSRLAGVVGELFF
.	TRBV28	TRBD2	TRBJ2-1	TGTGCCAGCAGTTCCTCACTAGCGATTGGGCAAAATGAGCAGTTCTTC	CASSSSLAIGQNEQFF
.	TRBV7-2	.	TRBJ2-7	TGTGCCAGCGCCCTAGGGAGCTCCTACGAGCAGTACTTC	CASALGSSYEQYF
.	TRBV4-3	.	TRBJ1-2	TGCGCCAGCAGCCAAGACGGACAGCCGGACGACGGAGGCTACACCTTC	CASSQDGQPDDGGYTF
once	TRBV25-1	.	TRBJ2-2	TGTGCCAGCAGTGAGGGACTCCAAAACGGGGCCGGGGAGCTGTTTTTT	CASSEGLQNGAGELFF
.	TRBV2	TRBD2	TRBJ2-1	TGTGCCAGCAGTGACGGGACTAGCGGGAGGGCCAAACGGGGTGAGCAGTTCTTC	CASSDGTSGRAKRGEQFF
.	TRBV7-9	TRBD1	TRBJ1-2	TGTGTCAGCAGCCACACAGGGGGCATCTATGGCTACACCTTC	CVSSHTGGIYGYTF
.	TRBV30	.	TRBJ2-7	TGTGCCTGGGGGAACGAAGAGAGGGAGCAGTACTTC	CAWGNEEREQYF